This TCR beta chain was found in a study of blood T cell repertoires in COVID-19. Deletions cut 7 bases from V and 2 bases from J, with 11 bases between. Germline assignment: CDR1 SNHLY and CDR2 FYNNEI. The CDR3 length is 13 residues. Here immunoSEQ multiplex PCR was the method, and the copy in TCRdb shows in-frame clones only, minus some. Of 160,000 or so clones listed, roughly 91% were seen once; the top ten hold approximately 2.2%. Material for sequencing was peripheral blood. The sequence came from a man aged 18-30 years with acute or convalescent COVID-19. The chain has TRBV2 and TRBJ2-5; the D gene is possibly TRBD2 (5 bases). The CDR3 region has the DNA TGTGCCAGCATCCGAGGGCCTCAAGAGACCCAGTACTTC. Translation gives CASIRGPQETQYF.